This TCR beta chain was sequenced during a study of blood T cell repertoires in COVID-19. V lost 5 bases and J 11 bases, leaving 15 bases between the germline ends. The CDR3 has 12 amino acids. Germline loops: CDR1 SGHVS, CDR2 FNYEAQ. Assay used: immunoSEQ multiplex PCR; TCRdb lists only in-frame clones, some missing. The table shows more than 200,000 clones, with 87% occurring only once. The source material was PBMCs or T cells enriched from blood (not recorded which). This chain connects TRBV7-6 to TRBJ1-1; no definite D call. The source is a woman aged 25 to 39 with acute COVID-19. CDR3 residues: CASSPYSFDAFF. CDR3 bases: TGTGCCAGCAGCCCATATAGCTTTGACGCTTTCTTT.